This T cell receptor beta chain originates from a study of blood T cell repertoires in COVID-19. Study background: The United States, Italy and Spain supplied acute and convalescent COVID-19 samples. PBMCs, B-cell-depleted T cells, or T cells provided the cDNA or gDNA that made up the material.

Authors' data handling: Estimation of nucleated cell counts was performed using reference gene primer amplification. Only in-frame clones appear in the TCRdb table, and some are missing; sequencing was by immunoSEQ multiplex PCR. For V, J and clone size, that table is used; D and trimming come from the DNA. The sample has roughly 120,000 clones, about 90% seen once. What was sequenced was peripheral blood. This receptor was taken from a human donor in a cohort sampled during active COVID-19.

The CDR3 spells CASSPGDRAREKLFF. CDR3 in DNA: TGTGCCAGCAGCCCCGGGGACAGGGCAAGGGAAAAACTGTTTTTT. This sequence joins TRBV28 and TRBJ1-4; 9 bases are shared with TRBD1. The CDR3 sequence is 15 residues long. V shed 6 bases and J 8 bases; nucleotides not matched to a gene: 10. Germline V gene data show CDR1 as MDHEN and CDR2 as SYDVKM.